This TCR beta chain emerged from a study of a mutant IDH1 vaccine in newly diagnosed glioma. The CDR3 is 15 residues long. Germline CDR1 SGHRS, CDR2 YFSETQ. V was cut by 4 bases and J by 0 bases, with 13 bases left in between. Stated time point: week 47, end of study. Topical imiquimod accompanied each vaccine dose, which consisted of 300 ug of mutant IDH1 20-mer peptide. With respect to this clone: As yet, its antigen is unknown.

Using immunoSEQ multiplex PCR, the repertoire was profiled, and TCRdb retains in-frame clones only, with some absent. The top ten hold roughly 4% of the sample, which has tens of thousands of clones, less than 90% seen once. The clonotype was recovered from a man younger than 40 with glioma. The specimen comprised PBMCs, sampled from a glioma patient whose treatment included an IDH1 peptide vaccine. J is TRBJ1-1 and V is TRBV5-1; D ambiguous. In nucleotides, the CDR3 is TGCGCCAGCAGCCCCGGCCTTTTTTTGAACACTGAAGCTTTCTTT. Encoded protein: CASSPGLFLNTEAFF.